The 17 T cell receptor beta chains presented below share a single source sample, sequenced in a study of patients and donors after allogeneic stem cell transplantation. TCRdb reprocessed the RT-PCR reads with MiXCR, giving one entry per CDR3 protein. The repertoire has 900,000 to 1,000,000 distinct CDR3 sequences, approximately 19% of them found once; the top ten carry roughly 6%. The sequencing input was blood, either unsorted or a sorted T cell fraction (not recorded which). The source is a human donor who was either an allogeneic HSCT recipient or a stem cell or donor lymphocyte infusion donor (not recorded which). It is not recorded whose cells these are; they may come from a transplant donor.

In this sample, this clonotype turned up a few times. The chain combines TRBV24-1 with TRBJ2-2; D might be TRBD1 (5 bases). Germline V lookup: CDR1 KGHDR, CDR2 SFDVKD. With 4 bases removed from V and 10 bases from J, the gap between germline ends came to 15 bases. This CDR3 has 14 amino acids. The CDR3 is CATSDRSRDLELFF. CDR3 sequence (DNA): TGTGCCACCAGTGACCGATCCAGGGATCTGGAGCTGTTTTTT.

This rearrangement joins TRBV7-6 to TRBJ2-2; the D gene is possibly TRBD1 (6 bases). Germline CDR1 reads SGHVS; CDR2 reads FNYEAQ. CDR3 length: 17 residues. The germline V and J ends were trimmed by 5 bases and 7 bases, with 23 bases remaining between them. CDR3 sequence: CASSDTKQGPPVGELFF. The CDR3 region has the DNA TGTGCCAGCAGCGACACGAAACAGGGTCCCCCCGTCGGGGAGCTGTTTTTT.

There are a few counts of this clonotype. V and J are TRBV5-1 and TRBJ2-1; TRBD2 agrees at 12 bases. Germline V CDR1 and CDR2: SGHRS, YFSETQ. This CDR3 has 17 amino acids. With 4 bases clipped from V and 0 bases from J, the junction kept 5 bases outside the gene matches. CDR3 amino acids: CASSTSGGSSSYNEQFF. The CDR3 DNA sequence: TGCGCCAGCAGCACTAGCGGGGGGTCGAGCTCCTACAATGAGCAGTTCTTC.

V gene TRBV5-1 combines with J gene TRBJ2-3, with D unclear. Germline V lookup: CDR1 SGHRS, CDR2 YFSETQ. This CDR3 has 14 residues. Trimming pared 1 base from V and 6 bases from J, leaving 12 bases between. DNA of the CDR3: TGCGCCAGCAGCTTGTCTCTCGGTATGGATACGCAGTATTTT. Translation gives CASSLSLGMDTQYF.

This clonotype showed up just a few times. The CDR3 DNA is TGCGCCAGCAGCCAAGGGGGCGGGGGTTCAAGATACAATGAGCAGTTCTTC. Translation: CASSQGGGGSRYNEQFF. V usage is TRBV4-3 and J usage is TRBJ2-1; TRBD2 aligns across 7 bases. Germline CDR1 LGHNA, CDR2 YSLEER. After removal of 1 base from V and 4 bases from J, the junction contained 10 bases not matched to a gene. The CDR3 runs to 17 residues.

This clonotype turned up a few times. The V call is TRBV6-2 or TRBV6-3, the J call TRBJ1-5; 9 bases are a match to TRBD1. The germline gives CDR1 MNHEY, CDR2 SVGEGT. The CDR3 loop spans 13 amino acids. Trimming took 6 bases from V and 7 from J; bases not matched to a gene: 4. The CDR3 region is CASSTGGRQPQHF. As DNA, the CDR3 is TGTGCCAGCAGCACAGGGGGCCGACAGCCCCAGCATTTT.

This clonotype was seen repeatedly, ten times or more. The CDR3 sequence: CASSPWTGSQGTEAFF. In nucleotides, the CDR3 is TGTGCCAGCAGCCCGTGGACAGGATCACAAGGCACTGAAGCTTTCTTT. The V call is TRBV9, the J call TRBJ1-1; 7 bases align to TRBD1. The ends lost 4 bases at V and 4 bases at J; junction bases unmatched: 13. The germline V gene encodes CDR1 SGDLS and CDR2 YYNGEE. This CDR3 is built from 16 residues.

The V and J genes are TRBV12-3 or TRBV12-4 and TRBJ2-1; the match to TRBD2 covers 9 bases. V shed 3 bases, J shed 0 bases, and the junction held 3 bases outside the gene matches. The CDR3 is 16 residues long. The CDR3 is CASSLASGTSYNEQFF. The CDR3 bases are TGTGCCAGCAGTTTGGCTAGCGGGACCTCCTACAATGAGCAGTTCTTC.

The CDR3 coding sequence is TGTGCCACCAGCAGAGATCCCCTGACTAGCGGGATGGAGACCCAGTACTTC. It translates to CATSRDPLTSGMETQYF. The chain has TRBV15 and TRBJ2-5, with TRBD2 identical over 11 bases. Germline V gene data show CDR1 as LNHNV and CDR2 as YYDKDF (reference sequence). Losses at the gene ends were 0 bases for V and 5 bases for J; bases not matched to a gene: 8. This CDR3 has 17 amino acids.

The chain has TRBV7-2 and TRBJ2-1; the match to TRBD2 covers 8 bases. The CDR3 consists of 16 residues. In germline, CDR1 is SGHTA, CDR2 FQGNSA. V shed 4 bases, J shed 3 bases, and the junction held 8 bases outside the gene matches. CDR3 region: CASSSLGTRDYNEQFF. CDR3 DNA sequence: TGTGCCAGCAGCTCCTTGGGGACTAGGGACTACAATGAGCAGTTCTTC.

A few counts support this clonotype. This chain uses TRBV4-2 with TRBJ1-2; D is undetermined. Trimming shortened V by 0 bases and J by 8 bases, and 16 bases separated the two germline ends. The V gene's germline CDR1 is LGHNA and CDR2 YNFKEQ. The CDR3 is 15 amino acids. CDR3 amino acids: CASSQDKDLSIGYTF. The CDR3 nucleotides read TGTGCCAGCAGCCAAGATAAGGATCTCTCTATCGGCTACACCTTC.

This clonotype was counted only a few times. This chain joins TRBV27 and TRBJ2-7, with TRBD1 as a possible D gene (5 bases). CDR1 is MNHEY, CDR2 SMNVEV, per germline (reference sequence). Trimming took off 6 bases at V and 0 bases at J, with 12 bases between the two ends. The CDR3 spans 14 residues. In DNA, the CDR3 is TGTGCCAGCAGACTGACAGACAACTCCTACGAGCAGTACTTC. Translated, it gives CASRLTDNSYEQYF.

This clonotype was counted a single time. The chain has TRBV7-2 and TRBJ2-3; the D is unclear. Germline V gives CDR1 SGHTA, CDR2 FQGNSA. V shed 5 bases and J shed 2 bases, with 11 bases lying between them. The CDR3 spans 14 residues. The CDR3 bases are TGTGCCAGCAGCCACCCCGTAACCACAGATACGCAGTATTTT. Protein: CASSHPVTTDTQYF.

This clonotype was observed at least ten times. The chain joins TRBV29-1 to TRBJ2-7, with D possibly matching TRBD1 (6 bases). Germline V gene data show CDR1 as SQVTM and CDR2 as ANQGSEA. The CDR3 has 13 residues. Trimming stripped 6 bases from V and 0 bases from J, with 12 bases between. The CDR3 DNA reads TGCAGCGTAAAAGACAGGAGCTCCTACGAGCAGTACTTC. Encoded protein: CSVKDRSSYEQYF.

This clonotype was seen at least ten times. The chain has TRBV12-3 or TRBV12-4 and TRBJ1-1, with no clear D. The germline V and J ends were trimmed by 6 bases and 0 bases, with 17 bases remaining between them. The CDR3 contains 16 residues. This CDR3 reads CASSSTGVRMNTEAFF. In DNA, the CDR3 is TGTGCCAGCAGCTCTACTGGAGTCCGAATGAACACTGAAGCTTTCTTT.

The J gene is TRBJ2-3, the V gene TRBV2; TRBD2 matches 7 bases. The CDR3 extends over 14 amino acids. V was clipped by 10 bases and J by 3 bases; unmatched bases: 10. CDR1 is SNHLY, CDR2 FYNNEI, per germline. The CDR3 DNA reads as TGTGCCACCCCACCCCGTAGCGGGACAGATACGCAGTATTTT. It codes for CATPPRSGTDTQYF.

The genes are TRBV30 and TRBJ2-7, with 9 bases matching TRBD1. The V segment lost 2 bases and the J segment 7 bases; nucleotides outside the gene matches: 12. The CDR3 extends over 15 amino acids. From germline, CDR1 is GTSNPN and CDR2 SVGIG (reference sequence). This CDR3 reads CAWSTYRGRRREQYF. Written as DNA, the CDR3 is TGTGCCTGGAGTACTTACAGGGGGCGAAGGAGGGAGCAGTACTTC.